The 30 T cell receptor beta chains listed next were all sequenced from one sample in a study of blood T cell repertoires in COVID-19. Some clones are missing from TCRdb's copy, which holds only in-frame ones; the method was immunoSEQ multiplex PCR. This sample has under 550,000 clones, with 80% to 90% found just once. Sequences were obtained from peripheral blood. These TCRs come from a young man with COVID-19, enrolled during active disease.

The CDR3, as DNA: TGTGCCAGCAGCTCTGGCCGGGACAGGGGACTCGTGAATGAAAAACTGTTTTTT. This translates into CASSSGRDRGLVNEKLFF. The chain combines TRBV7-9 with TRBJ1-4, with TRBD1 identical over 10 bases. V trimming: 4 bases; J trimming: 5 bases; junction bases outside the gene matches: 13. This CDR3 is 18 amino acids long. Germline values: CDR1 SEHNR, CDR2 FQNEAQ (reference sequence).

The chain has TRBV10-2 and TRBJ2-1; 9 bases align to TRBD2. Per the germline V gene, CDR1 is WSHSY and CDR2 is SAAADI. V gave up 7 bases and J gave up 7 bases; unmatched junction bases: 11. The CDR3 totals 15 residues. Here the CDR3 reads CASKFSGGEMNEQFF. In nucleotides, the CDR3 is TGCGCCAGCAAATTTAGCGGGGGCGAGATGAATGAGCAGTTCTTC.

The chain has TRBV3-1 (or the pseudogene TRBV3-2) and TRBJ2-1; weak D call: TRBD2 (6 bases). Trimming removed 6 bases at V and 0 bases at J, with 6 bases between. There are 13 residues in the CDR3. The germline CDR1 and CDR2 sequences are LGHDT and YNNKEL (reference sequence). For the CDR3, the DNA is TGTGCCAGCAGGCGGGACTCCTACAATGAGCAGTTCTTC. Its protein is CASRRDSYNEQFF.

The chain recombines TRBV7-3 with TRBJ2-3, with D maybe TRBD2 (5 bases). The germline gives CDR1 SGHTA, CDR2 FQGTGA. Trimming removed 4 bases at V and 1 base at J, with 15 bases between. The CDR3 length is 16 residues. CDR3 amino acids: CASSSGLGRGTDTQYF. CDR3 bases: TGTGCCAGCAGCTCAGGTTTGGGGAGAGGCACAGATACGCAGTATTTT.

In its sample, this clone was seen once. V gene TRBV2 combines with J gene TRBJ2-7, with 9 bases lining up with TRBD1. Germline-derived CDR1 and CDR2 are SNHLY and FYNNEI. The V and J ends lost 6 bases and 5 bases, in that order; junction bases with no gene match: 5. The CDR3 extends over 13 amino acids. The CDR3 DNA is TGTGCCAGCAGCGGGGGACAGGGAGACGAGCAGTACTTC. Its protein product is CASSGGQGDEQYF.

For the CDR3, the DNA is TGTGCCAGCAGGCTAGCGGGGAAAGAGACCCAGTACTTC. Translating it yields CASRLAGKETQYF. The chain is built from TRBV6-5 and TRBJ2-5; 9 bases are a match to TRBD2. Germline CDR1 MNHEY, CDR2 SVGAGI. Trimming took 6 bases from V and 3 from J; bases not matched to a gene: 2. This CDR3 is built from 13 residues.

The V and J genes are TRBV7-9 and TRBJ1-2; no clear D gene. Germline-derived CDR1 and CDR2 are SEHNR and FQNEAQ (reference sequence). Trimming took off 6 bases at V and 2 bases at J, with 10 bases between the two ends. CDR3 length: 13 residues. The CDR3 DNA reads TGTGCCAGCAGGCGTGTGGAGAACTATGGCTACACCTTC. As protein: CASRRVENYGYTF.

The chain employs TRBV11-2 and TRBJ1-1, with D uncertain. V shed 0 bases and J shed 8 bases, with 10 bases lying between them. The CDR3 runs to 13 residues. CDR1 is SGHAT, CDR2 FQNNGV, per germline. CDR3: CASSLESATEAFF. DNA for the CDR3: TGTGCCAGCAGCTTAGAATCTGCGACAGAAGCTTTCTTT.

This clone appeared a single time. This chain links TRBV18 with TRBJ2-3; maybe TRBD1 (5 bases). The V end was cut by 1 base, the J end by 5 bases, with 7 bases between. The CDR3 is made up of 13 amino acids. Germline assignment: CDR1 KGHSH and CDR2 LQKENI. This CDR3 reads CASSPRGEDTQYF. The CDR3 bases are TGTGCCAGCTCACCACGGGGCGAAGATACGCAGTATTTT.

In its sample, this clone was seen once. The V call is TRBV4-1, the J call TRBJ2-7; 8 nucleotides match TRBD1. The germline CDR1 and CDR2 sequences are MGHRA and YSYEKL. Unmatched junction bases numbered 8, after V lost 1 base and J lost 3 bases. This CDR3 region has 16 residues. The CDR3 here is CASSQAEQGDIYEQYF. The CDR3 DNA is TGCGCCAGCAGCCAAGCGGAACAGGGGGATATCTACGAGCAGTACTTC.

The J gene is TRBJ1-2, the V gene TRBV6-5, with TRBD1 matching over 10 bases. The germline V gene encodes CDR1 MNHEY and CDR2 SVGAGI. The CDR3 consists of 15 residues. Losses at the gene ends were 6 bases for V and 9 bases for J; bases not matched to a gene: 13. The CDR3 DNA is TGTGCCAGCAGATTAATTTCCCGGGACAGGGGACGCTACACCTTC. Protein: CASRLISRDRGRYTF.

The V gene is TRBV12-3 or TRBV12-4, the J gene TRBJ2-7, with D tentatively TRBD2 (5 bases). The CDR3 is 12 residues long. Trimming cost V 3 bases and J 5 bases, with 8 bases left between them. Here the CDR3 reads CASSFFGDEQYF. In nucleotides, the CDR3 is TGTGCCAGCAGTTTTTTCGGGGACGAGCAGTACTTC.

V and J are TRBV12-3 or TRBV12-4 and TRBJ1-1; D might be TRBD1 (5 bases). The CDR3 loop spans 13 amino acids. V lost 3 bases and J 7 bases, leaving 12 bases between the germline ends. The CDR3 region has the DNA TGTGCCAGCAGTTTGGGGTGGAGGGGTGAAGCTTTCTTT. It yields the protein CASSLGWRGEAFF.

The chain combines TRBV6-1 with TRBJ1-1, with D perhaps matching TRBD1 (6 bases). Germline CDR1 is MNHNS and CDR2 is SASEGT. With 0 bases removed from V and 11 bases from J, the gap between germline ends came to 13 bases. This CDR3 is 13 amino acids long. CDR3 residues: CASSEALGARAFF. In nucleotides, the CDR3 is TGTGCCAGCAGTGAAGCGCTGGGGGCGCGGGCTTTCTTT.

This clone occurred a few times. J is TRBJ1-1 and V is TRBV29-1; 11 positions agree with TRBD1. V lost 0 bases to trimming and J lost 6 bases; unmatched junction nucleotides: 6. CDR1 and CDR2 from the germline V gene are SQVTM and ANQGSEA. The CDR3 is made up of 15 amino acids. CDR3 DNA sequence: TGCAGCGTTGAAGATGGGGACAGGGGGGTCGCTGAAGCTTTCTTT. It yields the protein CSVEDGDRGVAEAFF.

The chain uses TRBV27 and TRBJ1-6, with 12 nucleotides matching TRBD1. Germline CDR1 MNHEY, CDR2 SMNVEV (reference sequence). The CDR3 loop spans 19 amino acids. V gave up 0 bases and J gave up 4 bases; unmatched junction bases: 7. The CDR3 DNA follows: TGTGCCAGCAGTTTATCGCCGGGACAGGGGGCGACGTATAATTCACCCCTCCACTTT. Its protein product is CASSLSPGQGATYNSPLHF.

CDR3 amino acids: CASSQPGPFEQYF. CDR3 DNA sequence: TGCGCCAGCAGCCAACCCGGTCCATTCGAGCAGTACTTC. This chain joins TRBV4-1 and TRBJ2-7, with D unresolved. V shed 2 bases and J shed 6 bases, with 11 bases lying between them. The germline gives CDR1 MGHRA, CDR2 YSYEKL. This CDR3 spans 13 amino acids.

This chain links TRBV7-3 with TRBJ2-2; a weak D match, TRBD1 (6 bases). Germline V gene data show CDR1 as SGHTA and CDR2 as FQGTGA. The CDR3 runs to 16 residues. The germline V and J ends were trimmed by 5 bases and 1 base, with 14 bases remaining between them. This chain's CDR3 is CASSPTGTMNTGELFF. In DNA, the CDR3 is TGTGCCAGCAGCCCGACCGGGACAATGAACACCGGGGAGCTGTTTTTT. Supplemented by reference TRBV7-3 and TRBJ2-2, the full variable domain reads GAGVSQTPSNKVTEKGKYVELRCDPISGHTALYWYRQSLGQGPEFLIYFQGTGAADDSGLPNDRFFAVRPEGSVSTLKIQRTERGDSAVYLCASSPTGTMNTGELFFGEGSRLTVL.

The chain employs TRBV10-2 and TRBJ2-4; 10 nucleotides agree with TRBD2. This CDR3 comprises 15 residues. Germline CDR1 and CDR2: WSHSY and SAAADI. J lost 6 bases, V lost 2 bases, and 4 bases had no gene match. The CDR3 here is CASSERLAGVNIQYF. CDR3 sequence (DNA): TGCGCCAGCAGTGAGCGGCTAGCGGGAGTAAACATTCAGTACTTC.

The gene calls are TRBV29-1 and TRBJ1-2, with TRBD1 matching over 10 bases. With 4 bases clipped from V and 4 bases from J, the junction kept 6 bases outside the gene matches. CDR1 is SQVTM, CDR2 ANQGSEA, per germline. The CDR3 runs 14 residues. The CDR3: CSVAGQGLPYGYTF. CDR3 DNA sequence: TGCAGCGTTGCGGGACAGGGGCTTCCCTATGGCTACACCTTC.

DNA of the CDR3: TGTGCCAGCAGCGTGGGGCAGGGTCTTGGCTACACCTTC. Translation: CASSVGQGLGYTF. V and J are TRBV9 and TRBJ1-2, with a tentative D call TRBD1 (5 bases). From germline, CDR1 is SGDLS and CDR2 YYNGEE. CDR3 length equals 13 residues. The V gene lost 2 bases and the J gene lost 7 bases, with 12 bases spanning the gap.

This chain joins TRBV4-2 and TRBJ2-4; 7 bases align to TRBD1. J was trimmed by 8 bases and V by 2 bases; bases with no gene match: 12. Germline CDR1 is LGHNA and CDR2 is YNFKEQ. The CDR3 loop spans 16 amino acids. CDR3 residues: CASSQSPRTGIYIQYF. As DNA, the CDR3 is TGTGCCAGCAGCCAAAGTCCTAGGACAGGCATATACATTCAGTACTTC.

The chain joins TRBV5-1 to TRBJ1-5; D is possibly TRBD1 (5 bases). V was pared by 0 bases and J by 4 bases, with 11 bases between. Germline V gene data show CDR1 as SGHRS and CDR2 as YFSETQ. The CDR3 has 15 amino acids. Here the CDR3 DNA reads TGCGCCAGCAGCTTGGGTCAGGGCACTAATCAGCCCCAGCATTTT. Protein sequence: CASSLGQGTNQPQHF.

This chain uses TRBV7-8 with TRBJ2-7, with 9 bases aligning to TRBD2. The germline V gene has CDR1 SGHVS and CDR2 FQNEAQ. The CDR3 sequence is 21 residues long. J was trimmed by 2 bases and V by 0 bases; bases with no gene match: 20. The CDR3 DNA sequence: TGTGCCAGCAGCTTAGCGCGACTTACCCGGACTAGCGCGACGTACACCTACGAGCAGTACTTC. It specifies CASSLARLTRTSATYTYEQYF.

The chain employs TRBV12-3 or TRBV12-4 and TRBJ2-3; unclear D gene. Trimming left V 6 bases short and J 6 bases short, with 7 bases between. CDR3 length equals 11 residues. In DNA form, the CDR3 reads TGTGCCAGCAGCCGCAGGGATACGCAGTATTTT. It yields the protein CASSRRDTQYF.

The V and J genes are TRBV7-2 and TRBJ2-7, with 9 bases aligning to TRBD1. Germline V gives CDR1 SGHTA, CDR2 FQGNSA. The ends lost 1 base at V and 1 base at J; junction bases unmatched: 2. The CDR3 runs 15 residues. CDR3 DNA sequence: TGTGCCAGCAGCTTAGATGGGACAGGGTCCTACGAGCAGTACTTC. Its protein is CASSLDGTGSYEQYF.

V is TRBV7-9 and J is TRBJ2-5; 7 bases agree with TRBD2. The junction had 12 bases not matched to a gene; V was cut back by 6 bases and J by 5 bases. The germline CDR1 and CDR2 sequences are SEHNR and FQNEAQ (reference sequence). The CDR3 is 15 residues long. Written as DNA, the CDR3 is TGTGCCAGCAGAGAAAGGGGCAGCGGGGATGAGACCCAGTACTTC. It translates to CASRERGSGDETQYF.

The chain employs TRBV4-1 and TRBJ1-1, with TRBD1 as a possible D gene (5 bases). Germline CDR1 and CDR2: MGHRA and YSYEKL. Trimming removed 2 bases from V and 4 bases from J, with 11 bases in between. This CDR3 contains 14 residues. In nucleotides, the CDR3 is TGCGCCAGCAGCCAATGGGGGGAGAGCACTGAAGCTTTCTTT. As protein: CASSQWGESTEAFF.

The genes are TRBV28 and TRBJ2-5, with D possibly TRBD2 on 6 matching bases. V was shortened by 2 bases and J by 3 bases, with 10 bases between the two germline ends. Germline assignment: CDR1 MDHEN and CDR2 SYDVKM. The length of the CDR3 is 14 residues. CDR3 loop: CASSLLATKETQYF. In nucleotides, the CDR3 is TGTGCCAGCAGTTTACTAGCGACCAAAGAGACCCAGTACTTC.

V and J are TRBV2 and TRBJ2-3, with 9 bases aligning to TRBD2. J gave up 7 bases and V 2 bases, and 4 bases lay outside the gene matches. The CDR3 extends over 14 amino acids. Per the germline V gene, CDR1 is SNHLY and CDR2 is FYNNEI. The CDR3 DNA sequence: TGTGCCAGCAGTGAACTAGCGGGGCCCTATACGCAGTATTTT. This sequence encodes CASSELAGPYTQYF.